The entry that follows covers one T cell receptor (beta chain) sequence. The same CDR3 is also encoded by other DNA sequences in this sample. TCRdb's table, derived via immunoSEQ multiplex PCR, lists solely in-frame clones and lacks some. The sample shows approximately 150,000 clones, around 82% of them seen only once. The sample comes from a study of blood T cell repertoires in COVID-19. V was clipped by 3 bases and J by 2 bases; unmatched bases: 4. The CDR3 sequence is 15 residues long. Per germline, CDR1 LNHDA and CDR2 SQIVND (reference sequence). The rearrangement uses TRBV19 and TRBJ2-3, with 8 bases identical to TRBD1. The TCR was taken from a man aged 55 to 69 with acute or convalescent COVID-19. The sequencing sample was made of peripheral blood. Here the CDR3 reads CASSITGGSTDTQYF. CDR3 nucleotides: TGTGCCAGTAGTATTACAGGGGGGTCCACAGATACGCAGTATTTT.